This T cell receptor beta chain was recorded in a study of blood T cell repertoires in COVID-19. J gave up 1 base and V 1 base, and 6 bases lay outside the gene matches. CDR1 is SGHNT, CDR2 YENEEA, per germline. This CDR3 comprises 16 residues. The table came from immunoSEQ multiplex PCR; TCRdb's copy has only in-frame clones and leaves some out. The data show 220,000 or so clones, around 86% seen once. Sequencing was done on a sample of peripheral blood. This chain uses TRBV11-3 with TRBJ2-7; the match to TRBD2 covers 8 bases. This sequence was found in a woman between 45 and 60 years old with COVID-19, enrolled during active disease. CDR3 in DNA: TGTGCCAGCAGCTTAGTTGCTGCGGGGGGATCCTACGAGCAGTACTTC. As protein: CASSLVAAGGSYEQYF.